This TCR beta chain stems from a study of T-cell reconstitution after alpha-beta-depleted transplantation in children. Findings and limits, study-wide: There were some patients whose high TCRbeta diversity at day 60 came from surviving recipient T cells and thymic progenitors. By about two months after transplant, alpha-beta T cells reportedly arose from several hundred graft clones that had expanded.

Library preparation (for TCRbeta) was performed with unique molecular identifiers. MiXCR, applied by TCRdb to the PCR reads, yields one record per CDR3 protein. The data contain under 450,000 distinct CDR3 sequences, roughly 17% of them singletons. CDR3 length equals 18 residues. V dropped 4 bases and J dropped 7; count of bases not matched to a gene: 20. A note on this clonotype: Its specificity is not known.

This rearrangement joins TRBV12-3 or TRBV12-4 to TRBJ2-3; 7 nucleotides match TRBD2. Sample: PBMCs, mostly from graft donor cells, taken 360 days after TCRalphabeta/CD19-depleted stem cell transplant. The clonotype comes from a boy younger than two who had a stem cell transplant for Wiskott-Aldrich syndrome, so the T cells may come from the graft donor. CDR3 region: CASSSRATSWRGLYTQYF. Written as DNA, the CDR3 is TGTGCCAGCAGTTCCCGTGCGACTAGCTGGCGAGGGCTTTATACGCAGTATTTT.